The present T cell receptor beta chain was sequenced within a study of PD-1 blockade in classical Hodgkin lymphoma. This clone was observed a single time. Its cognate antigen is unknown. The data were produced by immunoSEQ multiplex PCR, yet TCRdb's version contains in-frame clones alone and is incomplete. Among about 38,000 clones listed, 75% to 85% were seen once. Indicated time point: cycle 4 day 1 (C4D1), after 5 to 7 weeks of nivolumab. The patients all showed relapse after autologous stem cell transplantation, while their brentuximab vedotin exposure varied. Findings of the study overall: Patients with a complete response exhibited baseline diversity comparable to newly diagnosed patients.

This CDR3 is built from 14 residues. Germline V gene lookup returns CDR1 MNHEY and CDR2 SMNVEV (reference sequence). Sequences were derived from peripheral blood mononuclear cells (PBMCs), sampled before the fourth cycle of nivolumab. The rearrangement joins TRBV27 to TRBJ1-1; 7 bases are a match to TRBD1. The receptor was isolated from a human donor with classical Hodgkin lymphoma. This CDR3 reads CATRGAGGGTEAFF. The CDR3, as DNA: TGTGCTACAAGAGGGGCAGGGGGAGGCACTGAAGCTTTCTTT.